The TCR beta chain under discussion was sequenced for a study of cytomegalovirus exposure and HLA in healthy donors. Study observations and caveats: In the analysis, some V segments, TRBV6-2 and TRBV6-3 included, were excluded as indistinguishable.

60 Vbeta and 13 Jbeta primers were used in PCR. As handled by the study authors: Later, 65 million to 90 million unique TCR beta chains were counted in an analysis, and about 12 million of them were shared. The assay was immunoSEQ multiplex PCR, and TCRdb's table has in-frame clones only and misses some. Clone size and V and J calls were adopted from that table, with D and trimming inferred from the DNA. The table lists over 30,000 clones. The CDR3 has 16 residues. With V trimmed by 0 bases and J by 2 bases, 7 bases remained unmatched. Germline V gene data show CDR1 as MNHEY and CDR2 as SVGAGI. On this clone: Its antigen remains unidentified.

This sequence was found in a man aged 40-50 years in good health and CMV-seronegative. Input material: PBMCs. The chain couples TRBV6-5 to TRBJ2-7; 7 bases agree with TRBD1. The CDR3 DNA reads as TGTGCCAGCAGTTACTCTAGTGCCGGGACAGCCTACGAGCAGTACTTC. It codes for CASSYSSAGTAYEQYF.